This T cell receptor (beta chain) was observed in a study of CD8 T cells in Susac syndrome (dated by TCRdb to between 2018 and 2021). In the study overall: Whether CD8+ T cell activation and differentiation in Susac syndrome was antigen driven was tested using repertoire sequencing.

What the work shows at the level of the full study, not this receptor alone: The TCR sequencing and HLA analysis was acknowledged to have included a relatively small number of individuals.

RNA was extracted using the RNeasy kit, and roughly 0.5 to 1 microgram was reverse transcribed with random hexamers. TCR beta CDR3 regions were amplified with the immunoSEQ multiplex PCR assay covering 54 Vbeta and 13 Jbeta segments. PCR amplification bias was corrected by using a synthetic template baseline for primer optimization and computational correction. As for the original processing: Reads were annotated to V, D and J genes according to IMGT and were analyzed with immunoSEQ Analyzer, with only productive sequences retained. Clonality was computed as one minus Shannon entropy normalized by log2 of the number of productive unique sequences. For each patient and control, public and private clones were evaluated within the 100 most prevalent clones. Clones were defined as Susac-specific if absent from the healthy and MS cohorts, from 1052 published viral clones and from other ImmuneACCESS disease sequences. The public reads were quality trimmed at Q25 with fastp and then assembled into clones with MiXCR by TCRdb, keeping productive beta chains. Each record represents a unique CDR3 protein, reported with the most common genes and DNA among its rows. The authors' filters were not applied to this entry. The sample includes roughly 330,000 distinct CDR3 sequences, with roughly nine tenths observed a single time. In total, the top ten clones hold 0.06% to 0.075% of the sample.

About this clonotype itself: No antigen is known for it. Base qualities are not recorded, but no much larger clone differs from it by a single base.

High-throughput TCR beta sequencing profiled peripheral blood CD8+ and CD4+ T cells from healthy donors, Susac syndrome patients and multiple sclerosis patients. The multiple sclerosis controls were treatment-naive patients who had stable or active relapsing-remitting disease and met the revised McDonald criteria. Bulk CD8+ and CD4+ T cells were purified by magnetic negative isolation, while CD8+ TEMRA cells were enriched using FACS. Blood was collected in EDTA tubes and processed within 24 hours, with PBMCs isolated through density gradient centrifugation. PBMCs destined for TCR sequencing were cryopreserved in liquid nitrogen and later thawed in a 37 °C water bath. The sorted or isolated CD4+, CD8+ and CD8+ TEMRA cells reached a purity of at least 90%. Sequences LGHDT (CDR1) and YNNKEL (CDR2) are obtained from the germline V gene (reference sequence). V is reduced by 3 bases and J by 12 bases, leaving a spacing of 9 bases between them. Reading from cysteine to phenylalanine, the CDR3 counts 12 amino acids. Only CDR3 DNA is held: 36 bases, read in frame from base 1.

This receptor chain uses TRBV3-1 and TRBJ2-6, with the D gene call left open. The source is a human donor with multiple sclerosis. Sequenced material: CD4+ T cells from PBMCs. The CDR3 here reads CASSHRTSVLTF. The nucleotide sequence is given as TGTGCCAGCAGCCACCGAACAAGCGTCCTGACTTTC.